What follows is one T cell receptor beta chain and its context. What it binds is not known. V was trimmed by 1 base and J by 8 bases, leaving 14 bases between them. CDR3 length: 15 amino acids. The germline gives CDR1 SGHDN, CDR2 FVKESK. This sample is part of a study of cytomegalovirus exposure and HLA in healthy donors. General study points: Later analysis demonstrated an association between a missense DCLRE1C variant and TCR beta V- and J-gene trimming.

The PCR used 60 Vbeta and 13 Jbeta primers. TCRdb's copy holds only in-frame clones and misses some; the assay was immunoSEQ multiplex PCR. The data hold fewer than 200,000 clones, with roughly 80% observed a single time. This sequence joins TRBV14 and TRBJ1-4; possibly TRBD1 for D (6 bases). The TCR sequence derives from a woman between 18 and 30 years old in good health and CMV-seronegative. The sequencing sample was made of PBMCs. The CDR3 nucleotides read TGTGCCAGCAGCCAAGGATGGGGGCCAGTAGAAAAACTGTTTTTT. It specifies CASSQGWGPVEKLFF. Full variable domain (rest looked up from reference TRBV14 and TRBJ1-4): EAGVTQFPSHSVIEKGQTVTLRCDPISGHDNLYWYRRVMGKEIKFLLHFVKESKQDESGMPNNRFLAERTGGTYSTLKVQPAELEDSGVYFCASSQGWGPVEKLFFGSGTQLSVL.